The next 2 T cell receptor beta chains were all read from a single sample in a study of control samples from healthy donors and cancer patients. Data came from immunoSEQ multiplex PCR; TCRdb stores just in-frame clones and leaves some out. The sample includes approximately 100,000 clones, around nine tenths seen only once; the top ten take approximately 8.3%. Sequenced: blood. Receptors originate from a man aged 25 to 40 in good health.

This clone has just one count. This sequence joins TRBV5-1 and TRBJ2-2; 14 bases are a match to TRBD2. V was clipped by 2 bases and J by 3 bases; unmatched bases: 6. In germline, CDR1 is SGHRS, CDR2 YFSETQ. CDR3 length: 18 amino acids. In DNA, the CDR3 is TGCGCCAGCAGCTTCCTGGGACTAGCGGGGGCCGACACCGGGGAGCTGTTTTTT. The encoded protein is CASSFLGLAGADTGELFF.

The V call is TRBV10-2, the J call TRBJ2-7; 8 bases line up with TRBD1. The CDR3 loop spans 14 amino acids. CDR1 and CDR2 from the germline V gene are WSHSY and SAAADI. The junction had 10 bases not matched to a gene; V was cut back by 6 bases and J by 6 bases. The DNA for the CDR3 is TGCGCCAGCAGCCGCGAGGGACAGGTAAGCGAGCAGTACGTC. Protein product: CASSREGQVSEQYV.